A selection of T cell receptor beta chains follows, all from one sample in a study of long-term antiretroviral therapy in people with HIV. The protocol was immunoSEQ multiplex PCR, while the TCRdb copy is restricted to in-frame clones and leaves out a portion. The repertoire holds fewer than 45,000 clones, with 90% to 95% as singletons. The specimen comprised unsorted PBMCs, sampled 3.7 years after starting antiretroviral therapy. These receptors were obtained from a woman aged 45-60 years with HIV. The CDR3 runs from the conserved cysteine through the conserved F or W. D genes are given only for firm matches. Some rows have no size entry. The others give once, few or many, or a class for an expanded clone.

clone size,V gene,J gene,CDR3 length,D gene,CDR3 protein,CDR3 DNA
NA,TRBV7-3,TRBJ2-2,16,TRBD1,CASSYPGQGETGELFF,TGTGCCAGCAGCTATCCGGGACAGGGGGAAACCGGGGAGCTGTTTTTT
NA,TRBV7-9,TRBJ1-2,12,NA,CAILSGAGGYTF,TGTGCCATCCTCTCGGGGGCAGGGGGCTACACCTTC
NA,TRBV2,TRBJ2-7,18,TRBD2,CASSEVLWTGTSVGEQYF,TGTGCCAGCAGTGAAGTGCTTTGGACCGGGACTAGCGTCGGCGAGCAGTACTTC
NA,TRBV5-1,TRBJ1-1,14,NA,CASSLSGAGTEAFF,TGCGCCAGCAGCTTGTCGGGGGCTGGCACTGAAGCTTTCTTT
NA,TRBV7-3,TRBJ2-2,15,NA,CASSGIQGNTGELFF,TGTGCCAGCAGCGGGATTCAGGGGAACACCGGGGAGCTGTTTTTT
once,TRBV6-5,TRBJ2-1,15,NA,CASSWDKTSYNEQFF,TGTGCCAGCAGTTGGGACAAAACCTCCTACAATGAGCAGTTCTTC
NA,TRBV7-8,TRBJ2-7,15,TRBD1,CASSLRTGPSYEQYF,TGTGCCAGCAGCTTGCGGACAGGTCCCTCCTACGAGCAGTACTTC
once,TRBV18,TRBJ2-7,14,NA,CASSPPVRDYEQYF,TGTGCCAGCTCACCACCGGTCAGGGACTACGAGCAGTACTTC
once,TRBV2,TRBJ2-1,13,NA,CASSLLGTNEQFF,TGTGCCAGCAGCCTACTAGGCACGAATGAGCAGTTCTTC
NA,TRBV6-6,TRBJ1-2,13,NA,CASSSDPNYGYTF,TGTGCCAGCAGTTCTGATCCTAACTATGGCTACACCTTC
NA,TRBV29-1,TRBJ2-1,13,TRBD1,CSSGTGAINEQFF,TGCAGCTCCGGGACAGGGGCGATAAATGAGCAGTTCTTC
NA,TRBV7-2,TRBJ2-3,14,NA,CASSLDKVVDTQYF,TGTGCCAGCAGCCTGGACAAGGTTGTGGATACGCAGTATTTT
large,TRBV30,TRBJ1-1,14,NA,CAWIGAVSNTEAFF,TGTGCCTGGATCGGGGCTGTCTCGAACACTGAAGCTTTCTTT
NA,TRBV5-4,TRBJ2-3,14,NA,CASSGESLPDTQYF,TGTGCCAGCAGCGGGGAGTCCTTGCCGGATACGCAGTATTTT
NA,TRBV10-3,TRBJ1-1,14,NA,CAISPGPGDTEAFF,TGTGCCATCAGTCCAGGGCCGGGGGACACTGAAGCTTTCTTT
NA,TRBV20-1,TRBJ1-2,11,TRBD1,CSARGQGSYTF,TGCAGTGCTAGGGGACAGGGGAGCTACACCTTC
NA,TRBV6-4,TRBJ2-3,18,TRBD2,CASSDSASGGLSTDTQYF,TGTGCCAGCAGTGACTCGGCTAGCGGGGGCCTAAGCACAGATACGCAGTATTTT
NA,TRBV18,TRBJ1-1,14,NA,CASSPGAVATEAFF,TGTGCCAGCTCACCGGGGGCTGTCGCCACTGAAGCTTTCTTT
medium-sized,TRBV7-3,TRBJ1-2,14,TRBD1,CASSSRDSLYGYTF,TGTGCCAGCAGCTCCAGGGACAGTCTCTATGGCTACACCTTC
NA,TRBV7-8,TRBJ2-7,12,NA,CASSSGPYEQYF,TGTGCCAGCAGCTCCGGGCCCTACGAGCAGTACTTC
NA,TRBV9,TRBJ1-1,14,NA,CASSEPGEGTEAFF,TGTGCCAGCAGCGAGCCGGGGGAGGGCACTGAAGCTTTCTTT
NA,TRBV2,TRBJ2-3,15,NA,CASPLTGISTDTQYF,TGTGCCAGCCCTCTGACTGGTATTAGCACAGATACGCAGTATTTT
NA,TRBV5-8,TRBJ2-5,15,NA,CASSLGRTEQETQYF,TGTGCCAGCAGCTTGGGGAGGACGGAGCAAGAGACCCAGTACTTC
NA,TRBV13,TRBJ2-2,15,NA,CASSLNQGRTGELFF,TGTGCCAGCAGCTTAAACCAGGGAAGGACCGGGGAGCTGTTTTTT
NA,TRBV18,TRBJ1-6,13,NA,CASLEGYNSPLHF,TGTGCCAGCTTAGAGGGCTATAATTCACCCCTCCACTTT